This is a list of T cell receptor beta chains from one sample in a study of T cell responses to AZD1222 COVID-19 vaccine. Profiling relied on immunoSEQ multiplex PCR, and the TCRdb table lists in-frame clones only, not all of them. The sample holds around 84,000 clones, nearly 90% seen once. The sample in question was peripheral blood, obtained on day 0 of AZD1222 vaccination. The receptors originated from an adult in good health. Both conserved end residues are part of each CDR3. The D gene is left open where the match is weak. Clone size is stated in some rows and not others, as once, few, many or a class when expanded.

CDR3 DNA: TGCAGTGTTCCCAACCTCTATGGCTACACCTTC
CDR3 protein: CSVPNLYGYTF
J gene: TRBJ1-2
V gene: TRBV20-1
D gene: NA
clone size: few

CDR3 DNA: TGTGCCAGCAGTTTGCCGCAGGGACGACAGCCCCAGCATTTT
CDR3 protein: CASSLPQGRQPQHF
J gene: TRBJ1-5
V gene: TRBV28
D gene: NA
clone size: once

CDR3 DNA: TGTGCCAGCAGTGTTTCAGGTTTGGGGGAGCTGTTTTTT
CDR3 protein: CASSVSGLGELFF
J gene: TRBJ2-2
V gene: TRBV2
D gene: NA
clone size: NA

CDR3 DNA: TGTGCCAGCAGCTTGCAGGGGGGGCTGAATCAGCCCCAGCATTTT
CDR3 protein: CASSLQGGLNQPQHF
J gene: TRBJ1-5
V gene: TRBV5-8
D gene: TRBD1
clone size: NA

CDR3 DNA: TGTGCCAGCAGCCCAAAGAGAGGGAGGGCCTCCAATGAGCAGTTCTTC
CDR3 protein: CASSPKRGRASNEQFF
J gene: TRBJ2-1
V gene: TRBV14
D gene: TRBD2
clone size: NA

CDR3 DNA: TGTGCCAGTTTACAGTTCGCGACTAGCAATCAAGAGACCCAGTACTTC
CDR3 protein: CASLQFATSNQETQYF
J gene: TRBJ2-5
V gene: TRBV2
D gene: TRBD2
clone size: once

CDR3 DNA: TGTGCTAGCAGCGCCAACAGGGTGGCTGAAGCTTTCTTT
CDR3 protein: CASSANRVAEAFF
J gene: TRBJ1-1
V gene: TRBV7-7
D gene: NA
clone size: NA

CDR3 DNA: TGTGCCAGCAGTTCCATTCCCCACGAGCAGTACTTC
CDR3 protein: CASSSIPHEQYF
J gene: TRBJ2-7
V gene: TRBV6-6
D gene: NA
clone size: once

CDR3 DNA: TGTGCCAGCAGGAAAACGGGACAGCGTCTAAATAGCCTCCACTTT
CDR3 protein: CASRKTGQRLNSLHF
J gene: TRBJ1-6
V gene: TRBV2
D gene: TRBD1
clone size: NA

CDR3 DNA: TGTGCCAGCAGCTCGCGGCTCCAAGAGACCCAGTACTTC
CDR3 protein: CASSSRLQETQYF
J gene: TRBJ2-5
V gene: TRBV5-4
D gene: NA
clone size: NA

CDR3 DNA: TGCGCCAGCAGCCCTGTCAGGGGGCCACCTAATGAAAAACTGTTTTTT
CDR3 protein: CASSPVRGPPNEKLFF
J gene: TRBJ1-4
V gene: TRBV4-3
D gene: TRBD1
clone size: NA

CDR3 DNA: TGTGCCAGCAGTCGGGAGTCCGGGGAGCTGTTTTTT
CDR3 protein: CASSRESGELFF
J gene: TRBJ2-2
V gene: TRBV2
D gene: NA
clone size: few

CDR3 DNA: TGTGCCAGCAGTTCAGGGGCTTATGGCTACACCTTC
CDR3 protein: CASSSGAYGYTF
J gene: TRBJ1-2
V gene: TRBV12-3/TRBV12-4
D gene: NA
clone size: NA

CDR3 DNA: TGTGCCAGCAGCGTAGATGGGCAGGGTGCAGATACGCAGTATTTT
CDR3 protein: CASSVDGQGADTQYF
J gene: TRBJ2-3
V gene: TRBV9
D gene: NA
clone size: NA

CDR3 DNA: TGTGCCAGCAGTCGAGAACAGGGTGGCACCGGGGAGCTGTTTTTT
CDR3 protein: CASSREQGGTGELFF
J gene: TRBJ2-2
V gene: TRBV6-4
D gene: NA
clone size: NA

CDR3 DNA: TGTGCCAGCAGTTTGGGGACTGACAATGAAGCTTTCTTT
CDR3 protein: CASSLGTDNEAFF
J gene: TRBJ1-1
V gene: TRBV28
D gene: NA
clone size: NA

CDR3 DNA: TGCGCCAGCAGTGTAAGGGGAGGCGGGGAGCTGTTTTTT
CDR3 protein: CASSVRGGGELFF
J gene: TRBJ2-2
V gene: TRBV10-1
D gene: NA
clone size: NA

CDR3 DNA: TGCAGCGTTGAGGGGGAGTTCGGCTATGGCTACACCTTC
CDR3 protein: CSVEGEFGYGYTF
J gene: TRBJ1-2
V gene: TRBV29-1
D gene: NA
clone size: once

CDR3 DNA: TGTGCCAGCAGCTTGGCCCCTAGCGGGAGGGCGCTACAAGAGACCCAGTACTTC
CDR3 protein: CASSLAPSGRALQETQYF
J gene: TRBJ2-5
V gene: TRBV5-4
D gene: TRBD2
clone size: NA

CDR3 DNA: TGTGCCAGCAGCTTAGCCGGGGAGACCCAGTACTTC
CDR3 protein: CASSLAGETQYF
J gene: TRBJ2-5
V gene: TRBV7-9
D gene: NA
clone size: NA

CDR3 DNA: TGTGCCAGCAGTTATGGGGGGACAGGTTCTTCCGCGAACACCGGGGAGCTGTTTTTT
CDR3 protein: CASSYGGTGSSANTGELFF
J gene: TRBJ2-2
V gene: TRBV6-2/TRBV6-3
D gene: TRBD1
clone size: NA

CDR3 DNA: TGTGCCAGCAGCACCGGACTAGCGGTCGTCCAAGAGACCCAGTACTTC
CDR3 protein: CASSTGLAVVQETQYF
J gene: TRBJ2-5
V gene: TRBV5-4
D gene: TRBD2
clone size: NA

CDR3 DNA: TGTGCCAGCAGCACCTCAAAGGTCGCCTACAATGAGCAGTTCTTC
CDR3 protein: CASSTSKVAYNEQFF
J gene: TRBJ2-1
V gene: TRBV5-6
D gene: NA
clone size: NA

CDR3 DNA: TGTGCCTGGTCGCGACAGACCACCTACGAGCAGTACTTC
CDR3 protein: CAWSRQTTYEQYF
J gene: TRBJ2-7
V gene: TRBV30
D gene: NA
clone size: NA

CDR3 DNA: TGTGCCAGCAGCTTTATGGACAGGGACGACGCTTTCTTT
CDR3 protein: CASSFMDRDDAFF
J gene: TRBJ1-1
V gene: TRBV7-9
D gene: TRBD1
clone size: once

CDR3 DNA: TGTGCCAGCCGACGGACAGGGGAGTACGAGCAGTACTTC
CDR3 protein: CASRRTGEYEQYF
J gene: TRBJ2-7
V gene: TRBV6-6
D gene: TRBD1
clone size: NA

CDR3 DNA: TGTGCCAGCAGCTTGGAGGACAGCCCCTACGAGCAGTACTTC
CDR3 protein: CASSLEDSPYEQYF
J gene: TRBJ2-7
V gene: TRBV5-6
D gene: NA
clone size: once

CDR3 DNA: TGTGCCAGCAGGGGGGGACCACGGGGTCCCGACGAGCAGTACTTC
CDR3 protein: CASRGGPRGPDEQYF
J gene: TRBJ2-7
V gene: TRBV6-5
D gene: NA
clone size: NA

CDR3 DNA: TGTGCCACCAGTGATCTCTTAGGACAGCTTCCTTATGGCTACACCTTC
CDR3 protein: CATSDLLGQLPYGYTF
J gene: TRBJ1-2
V gene: TRBV24-1
D gene: NA
clone size: NA

CDR3 DNA: TGTGCCAGCAGCCTTCGACAGGGCGATAATTCACCCCTCCACTTT
CDR3 protein: CASSLRQGDNSPLHF
J gene: TRBJ1-6
V gene: TRBV7-6
D gene: TRBD1
clone size: NA

CDR3 DNA: TGTGCCAGCAGCCCAACAGGGTTACAAGAGACCCAGTACTTC
CDR3 protein: CASSPTGLQETQYF
J gene: TRBJ2-5
V gene: TRBV7-8
D gene: NA
clone size: once

CDR3 DNA: TGTGCCAGCAGCTTGGACAGGGGGCATAGCAATCAGCCCCAGCATTTT
CDR3 protein: CASSLDRGHSNQPQHF
J gene: TRBJ1-5
V gene: TRBV5-8
D gene: TRBD1
clone size: NA

CDR3 DNA: TGTGCCAGCAGTTCGACTAGCGGGACACAAGAGACCCAGTACTTC
CDR3 protein: CASSSTSGTQETQYF
J gene: TRBJ2-5
V gene: TRBV27
D gene: TRBD2
clone size: NA

CDR3 DNA: TGTGCCACCAGCAGAGATTCGGCCTACGAGCAGTACTTC
CDR3 protein: CATSRDSAYEQYF
J gene: TRBJ2-7
V gene: TRBV15
D gene: NA
clone size: NA

CDR3 DNA: TGTGCCAGCAGCGAACCGGGACCCGGGGACACCGGGGAGCTGTTTTTT
CDR3 protein: CASSEPGPGDTGELFF
J gene: TRBJ2-2
V gene: TRBV6-2/TRBV6-3
D gene: NA
clone size: once

CDR3 DNA: TGTGCCACCAGCAGAGTAAGGGGGCCTAATGAAAAACTGTTTTTT
CDR3 protein: CATSRVRGPNEKLFF
J gene: TRBJ1-4
V gene: TRBV15
D gene: TRBD1
clone size: few

CDR3 DNA: TGCGCCAGCAGCCCCCCTGGAGATACGCAGTATTTT
CDR3 protein: CASSPPGDTQYF
J gene: TRBJ2-3
V gene: TRBV5-1
D gene: NA
clone size: NA

CDR3 DNA: TGTGCCAGTAGTATCCGGGGGCGGACCGGGGAGCTGTTTTTT
CDR3 protein: CASSIRGRTGELFF
J gene: TRBJ2-2
V gene: TRBV19
D gene: NA
clone size: NA

CDR3 DNA: TGTGCCAGCAGCCTAGACAGCCCGAGATACAATCAGCCCCAGCATTTT
CDR3 protein: CASSLDSPRYNQPQHF
J gene: TRBJ1-5
V gene: TRBV7-8
D gene: NA
clone size: NA

CDR3 DNA: TGTGCCATTGGGACTAGCGGGGGCACCTACGAGCAGTACTTC
CDR3 protein: CAIGTSGGTYEQYF
J gene: TRBJ2-7
V gene: TRBV10-3
D gene: TRBD2
clone size: few

CDR3 DNA: TGTGCCAGCAGTTACCGACTCTCACCCCAAGAGACCCAGTACTTC
CDR3 protein: CASSYRLSPQETQYF
J gene: TRBJ2-5
V gene: TRBV6-6
D gene: NA
clone size: NA

CDR3 DNA: TGTGCCAGTAGTATCTGGGGACCCAAAAACATTCAGTACTTC
CDR3 protein: CASSIWGPKNIQYF
J gene: TRBJ2-4
V gene: TRBV19
D gene: NA
clone size: NA

CDR3 DNA: TGTGCCAGTAGTATAGGCGGGACTAGCGGGAGGAAGGATACGCAGTATTTT
CDR3 protein: CASSIGGTSGRKDTQYF
J gene: TRBJ2-3
V gene: TRBV19
D gene: TRBD2
clone size: NA

CDR3 DNA: TGTGCCAGCAGTTTATACAAGGAACCCACTGAAGCTTTCTTT
CDR3 protein: CASSLYKEPTEAFF
J gene: TRBJ1-1
V gene: TRBV27
D gene: NA
clone size: NA

CDR3 DNA: TGCGCCAGCAGCCAAATCCGGGGACGCGGGCCAGAGTTTTTCATGAACACTGAAGCTTTCTTT
CDR3 protein: CASSQIRGRGPEFFMNTEAFF
J gene: TRBJ1-1
V gene: TRBV4-3
D gene: NA
clone size: NA

CDR3 DNA: TGTGCCAGCAGCTTGGATCTCGTGAACACCGGGGAGCTGTTTTTT
CDR3 protein: CASSLDLVNTGELFF
J gene: TRBJ2-2
V gene: TRBV5-4
D gene: NA
clone size: NA

CDR3 DNA: TGTGCCAGCAGCGTAGTCGAGGTACCCTATACAGGGGAGCTGTTTTTT
CDR3 protein: CASSVVEVPYTGELFF
J gene: TRBJ2-2
V gene: TRBV9
D gene: NA
clone size: NA

CDR3 DNA: TGTGCCAGCAGCTCCAGCGGGAATGAGCAGTTCTTC
CDR3 protein: CASSSSGNEQFF
J gene: TRBJ2-1
V gene: TRBV7-9
D gene: NA
clone size: NA

CDR3 DNA: TGTGCCACCCCGGGACAGGGGCCTTCACCCCTCCACTTT
CDR3 protein: CATPGQGPSPLHF
J gene: TRBJ1-6
V gene: TRBV7-9
D gene: TRBD1
clone size: few

CDR3 DNA: TGTGCCAGCAGCTTGGGTACCAGGGGCTCCTACGAGCAGTACTTC
CDR3 protein: CASSLGTRGSYEQYF
J gene: TRBJ2-7
V gene: TRBV5-8
D gene: NA
clone size: once

CDR3 DNA: TGCGCCAGCAGACCCGGGACAGCGAACACCGGGGAGCTGTTTTTT
CDR3 protein: CASRPGTANTGELFF
J gene: TRBJ2-2
V gene: TRBV5-1
D gene: TRBD1
clone size: NA

CDR3 DNA: TGTGCCAGCAGAGCCCGGGACAGGGACGAGCAGTACTTC
CDR3 protein: CASRARDRDEQYF
J gene: TRBJ2-7
V gene: TRBV6-5
D gene: TRBD1
clone size: few

CDR3 DNA: TGTGCCAGCAGTTTCTCGGGGAACAATGAGCAGTTCTTC
CDR3 protein: CASSFSGNNEQFF
J gene: TRBJ2-1
V gene: TRBV12-3/TRBV12-4
D gene: NA
clone size: NA

CDR3 DNA: TGTGCCAGCAGCGCTACACTCCCCGGGGAGACAGCTAACTATGGCTACACCTTC
CDR3 protein: CASSATLPGETANYGYTF
J gene: TRBJ1-2
V gene: TRBV7-9
D gene: NA
clone size: NA

CDR3 DNA: TGTGCCAGCAGTTTATCGTTCCAGAATGGCTACACCTTC
CDR3 protein: CASSLSFQNGYTF
J gene: TRBJ1-2
V gene: TRBV27
D gene: NA
clone size: NA

CDR3 DNA: TGCAGTGCTAGTTCCCCCGGCTACGAGCAGTACTTC
CDR3 protein: CSASSPGYEQYF
J gene: TRBJ2-7
V gene: TRBV20-1
D gene: NA
clone size: NA

CDR3 DNA: TGTGCCAGCAGTTACGGACAGACTACTACCGGGGAGCTGTTTTTT
CDR3 protein: CASSYGQTTTGELFF
J gene: TRBJ2-2
V gene: TRBV6-5
D gene: NA
clone size: NA